The present entry profiles one TCR beta chain with its context. Its matching antigen is unknown. This CDR3 is 15 amino acids long. Germline V gene data show CDR1 as MGHRA and CDR2 as YSYEKL. J lost 5 bases, V lost 4 bases, and 7 bases had no gene match. In each case, RNA was isolated and then reverse transcribed into cDNA as the sequencing template. The table came from immunoSEQ multiplex PCR; TCRdb's copy has only in-frame clones and leaves some out. The sample has around 270,000 clones; 58% are singletons. Treatment here: oral pan-JAK inhibitor, 5-10 mg twice daily. PBMCs, the starting material, were the source of sorted CD4+ and CD8+ T cells. These data originate in a study of CD8+ T cells in alopecia areata. Study background: The drug, oral tofacitinib, was given to treated patients at 5 to 10 mg twice daily.

Findings of the study overall: As there was one nonresponder, how baseline CD8+ expansion relates to response remains uncertain.

The material sequenced was CD4+ T cells sorted from blood, taken at week 24, from a patient treated with tofacitinib. The sequence was obtained from a human donor with alopecia areata. The chain links TRBV4-1 to TRBJ2-1, with 8 bases fitting TRBD1. CDR3 nucleotides: TGCGCCAGCAGCCGGGGACAGGCGCGAGACAATGAGCAGTTCTTC. It is translated as CASSRGQARDNEQFF.